This TCR beta chain appears in the sequencing data of a study of blood T cells in healthy people across ages. Across the whole study: Roughly one uniquely barcoded beta molecule per two T cells was captured.

Study-wide points: Donor CMV status was unknown, possibly confounding expanded clonotype changes. TCR beta diversity, measured per million T cells, fell in a roughly linear way with age.

In germline, CDR1 is SGHRS, CDR2 YFSETQ. The CDR3 is 17 residues long. As to this clonotype: As yet, its antigen is unknown.

The authors ran a second PCR of about 7 to 12 cycles using a sample-barcoded 5' primer and a J-beta primer mix. A template-switch adaptor that had 12 random nucleotides put a tag on each cDNA molecule. TCRdb passed the 5' RACE reads through MiXCR, listing each CDR3 protein once. This table has about 1.4 million distinct CDR3 sequences, roughly 60% appearing once. This chain uses TRBV5-1 with TRBJ2-4; TRBD2 aligns across 11 bases. The J call is in doubt because the DNA end fits TRBJ2-7 better. The TCR was taken from a man aged 18 to 30 in good health. Source material: blood. The CDR3 region has the DNA TGCGCCAGCAGCTTGGCGTCAGACGGGACTAGCGGCTACGAGCAGTACTTC. Residues: CASSLASDGTSGYEQYF.